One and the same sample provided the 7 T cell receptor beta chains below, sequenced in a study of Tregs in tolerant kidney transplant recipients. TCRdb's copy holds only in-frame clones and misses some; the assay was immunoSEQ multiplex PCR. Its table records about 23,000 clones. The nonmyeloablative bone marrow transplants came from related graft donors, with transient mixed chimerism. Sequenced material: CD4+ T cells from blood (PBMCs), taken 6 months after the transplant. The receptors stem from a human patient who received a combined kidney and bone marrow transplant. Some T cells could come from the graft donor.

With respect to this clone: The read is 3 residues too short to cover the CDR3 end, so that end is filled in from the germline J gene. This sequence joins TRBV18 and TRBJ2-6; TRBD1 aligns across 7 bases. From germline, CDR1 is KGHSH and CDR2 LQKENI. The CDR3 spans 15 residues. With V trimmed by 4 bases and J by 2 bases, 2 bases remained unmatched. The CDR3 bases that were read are TGTGCCAGCTCACTGCAGGGGGCTGGGGCCAACGTC. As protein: CASSLQGAGANV. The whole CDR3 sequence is CASSLQGAGANVLTF.

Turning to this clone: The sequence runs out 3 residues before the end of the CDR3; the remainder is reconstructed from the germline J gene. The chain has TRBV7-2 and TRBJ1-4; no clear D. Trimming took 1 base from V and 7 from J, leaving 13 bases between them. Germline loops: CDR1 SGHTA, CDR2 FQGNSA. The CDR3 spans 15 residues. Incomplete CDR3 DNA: TGTGCCAGCAGCTTAGGTGGCGGGTGGCGTGAAAAA. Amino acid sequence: CASSLGGGWREK. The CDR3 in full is CASSLGGGWREKLFF.

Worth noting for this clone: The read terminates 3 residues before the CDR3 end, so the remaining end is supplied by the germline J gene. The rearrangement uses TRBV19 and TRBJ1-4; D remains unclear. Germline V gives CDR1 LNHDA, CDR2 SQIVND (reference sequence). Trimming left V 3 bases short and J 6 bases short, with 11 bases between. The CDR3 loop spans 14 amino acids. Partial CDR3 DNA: TGTGCCAGTAGTATTTCTCCTAACGATGAAAAA. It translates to CASSISPNDEK. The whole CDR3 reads CASSISPNDEKLFF.

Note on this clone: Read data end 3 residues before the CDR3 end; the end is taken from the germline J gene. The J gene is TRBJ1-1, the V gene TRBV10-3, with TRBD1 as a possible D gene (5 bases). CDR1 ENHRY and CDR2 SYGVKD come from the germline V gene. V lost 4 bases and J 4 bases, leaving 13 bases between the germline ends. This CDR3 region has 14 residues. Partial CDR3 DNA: TGTGCCATCAGTGGAGGCAGGGAGACCACTGAA. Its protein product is CAISGGRETTE. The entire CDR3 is CAISGGRETTEAFF.

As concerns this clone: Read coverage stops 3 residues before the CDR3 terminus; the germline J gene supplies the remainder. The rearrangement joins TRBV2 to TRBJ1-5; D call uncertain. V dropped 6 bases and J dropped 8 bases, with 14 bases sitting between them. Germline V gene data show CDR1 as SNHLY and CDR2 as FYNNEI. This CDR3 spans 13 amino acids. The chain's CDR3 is CASRADTVKPQHF. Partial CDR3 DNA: TGTGCCAGCAGAGCCGACACGGTCAAGCCC.

CDR3 DNA (partial): TGTGCCAGCGTCCCTAGCGGGAGCTCCTACGAG. Translated, it gives CASVPSGSSYE. The full CDR3 sequence reads CASVPSGSSYEQYF. The chain couples TRBV7-9 to TRBJ2-7; 10 bases are shared with TRBD2. Read coverage stops 3 residues before the CDR3 terminus; the germline J gene supplies the remainder. The CDR3 sequence is 14 residues long. V shed 8 bases and J 0 bases; nucleotides not matched to a gene: 4. The V gene's germline CDR1 is SEHNR and CDR2 FQNEAQ (reference sequence).

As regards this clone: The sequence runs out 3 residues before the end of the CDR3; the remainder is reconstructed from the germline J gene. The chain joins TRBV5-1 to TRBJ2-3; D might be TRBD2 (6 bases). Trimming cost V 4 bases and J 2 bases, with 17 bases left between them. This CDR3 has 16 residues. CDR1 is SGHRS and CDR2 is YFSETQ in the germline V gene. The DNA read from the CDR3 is TGCGCCAGCAGCGGCGGAGGGGTGGGTTACACAGATACG. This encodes CASSGGGVGYTDT. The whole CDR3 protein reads CASSGGGVGYTDTQYF.